This passage covers 30 T cell receptor beta chains from one sample sequenced in a study of cytomegalovirus exposure and HLA in healthy donors. PCR employed 60 Vbeta and 13 Jbeta primers. The repertoire was sequenced with immunoSEQ multiplex PCR; TCRdb's copy has only in-frame clones and lacks some. This sample has 150,000 to 200,000 clones, with around three quarters found just once. Sequenced: PBMCs. The receptors were gathered from a woman aged 25 to 39 in good health and CMV-seropositive.

V is TRBV19 and J is TRBJ1-2; possibly TRBD1 for D (6 bases). This CDR3 has 13 residues. Germline V gives CDR1 LNHDA, CDR2 SQIVND (reference sequence). The V end was cut by 6 bases, the J end by 4 bases, with 12 bases between. CDR3 sequence (DNA): TGTGCCAGTAGAGCAGGGACACTCTATGGCTACACCTTC. Translation gives CASRAGTLYGYTF.

This chain links TRBV7-9 with TRBJ2-7; 8 bases are a match to TRBD1. Germline CDR1 SEHNR, CDR2 FQNEAQ (reference sequence). J gave up 4 bases and V 4 bases, and 6 bases lay outside the gene matches. There are 14 residues in the CDR3. CDR3 protein: CASSSSGTGYEQYF. Here the CDR3 DNA reads TGTGCCAGCAGCTCAAGTGGGACAGGATACGAGCAGTACTTC.

As for this clone: Additional DNA sequences in this sample encode the identical CDR3. V usage is TRBV5-1 and J usage is TRBJ2-2; 8 bases are shared with TRBD2. This CDR3 has 17 residues. Germline V gene sequence: CDR1 SGHRS, CDR2 YFSETQ. With V trimmed by 4 bases and J by 3 bases, 11 bases remained unmatched. In DNA, the CDR3 is TGCGCCAGCAGCCCCGGTGGAGCGGGGGAGCACACCGGGGAGCTGTTTTTT. This gives the protein CASSPGGAGEHTGELFF.

CDR3: CASSQPQGFEETQYF. The CDR3 region has the DNA TGCGCCAGCAGCCAACCCCAGGGGTTTGAAGAGACCCAGTACTTC. This chain connects TRBV4-1 to TRBJ2-5; a possible D gene is TRBD1 (6 bases). This CDR3 is built from 15 residues. The germline V gene encodes CDR1 MGHRA and CDR2 YSYEKL. Trimming removed 2 bases at V and 3 bases at J, with 13 bases between.

The chain uses TRBV10-3 and TRBJ2-2; 8 nucleotides match TRBD2. The CDR3 loop spans 13 amino acids. After removal of 6 bases from V and 13 bases from J, the junction contained 10 bases not matched to a gene. Germline CDR1 and CDR2: ENHRY and SYGVKD. DNA for the CDR3: TGTGCCATCAGCCCGGGTTCGGGAGGGTGGCTGTTTTTT. Encoded protein: CAISPGSGGWLFF.

V and J are TRBV19 and TRBJ2-1; TRBD2 might be the D (6 bases). The CDR3 runs 13 residues. Germline loops: CDR1 LNHDA, CDR2 SQIVND (reference sequence). Trimming shortened V by 4 bases and J by 4 bases, and 8 bases separated the two germline ends. DNA of the CDR3: TGTGCCAGTAGTAAGGGAGGATACAATGAGCAGTTCTTC. This gives the protein CASSKGGYNEQFF.

The chain joins TRBV5-1 to TRBJ2-4; the match to TRBD1 covers 9 bases. There are 12 residues in the CDR3. The junction had 2 bases not matched to a gene; V was cut back by 0 bases and J by 13 bases. Germline V CDR1 and CDR2: SGHRS, YFSETQ. CDR3 bases: TGCGCCAGCAGCTTGGGGGACAGGGCACAGTACTTC. As protein: CASSLGDRAQYF.

The genes are TRBV29-1 and TRBJ2-1; TRBD2 is a possible D gene (5 bases). The CDR3 has 12 amino acids. Trimming removed 4 bases from V and 8 bases from J, with 12 bases in between. Germline lookup yields CDR1 SQVTM and CDR2 ANQGSEA. The CDR3 DNA sequence: TGCAGCGTTGGGGCCCGGGGATATGAGCAGTTCTTC. Translated: CSVGARGYEQFF.

J is TRBJ1-2 and V is TRBV30, with a possible D match to TRBD1 (6 bases). Germline V gene sequence: CDR1 GTSNPN, CDR2 SVGIG (reference sequence). There are 13 residues in the CDR3. V lost 1 base to trimming and J lost 8 bases, with 14 bases between them. The CDR3 sequence is CAWSEHRARGYTF. The CDR3 DNA sequence: TGTGCCTGGAGTGAACACAGGGCGCGGGGCTACACCTTC.

This sequence joins TRBV5-6 and TRBJ1-2; TRBD1 aligns across 8 bases. Losses at the gene ends were 3 bases for V and 3 bases for J; bases not matched to a gene: 4. There are 14 residues in the CDR3. The germline V gene has CDR1 SGHDT and CDR2 YYEEEE. CDR3 region: CASSSTGVDYGYTF. CDR3 nucleotide sequence: TGTGCCAGCAGCTCGACAGGGGTGGACTATGGCTACACCTTC.

The chain couples TRBV6-5 to TRBJ1-3; possible D gene TRBD1, 5 bases. There are 15 residues in the CDR3. Germline CDR1 reads MNHEY; CDR2 reads SVGAGI. V lost 2 bases and J lost 0, with 8 bases in between. The CDR3 sequence is CASSYQGPSGNTIYF. CDR3 DNA sequence: TGTGCCAGCAGTTACCAGGGCCCCTCTGGAAACACCATATATTTT.

This clone has more than one count but fewer than ten. V usage is TRBV6-1 and J usage is TRBJ1-6; 7 bases are shared with TRBD1. Germline CDR1 and CDR2: MNHNS and SASEGT. This CDR3 is 15 amino acids long. V was clipped by 6 bases and J by 3 bases; unmatched bases: 5. The CDR3 protein is CASSKDRLYNSPLHF. CDR3 in DNA: TGTGCCAGCAGCAAGGACAGGCTCTATAATTCACCCCTCCACTTT.

The chain has TRBV7-9 and TRBJ2-3; D gene ambiguous. V lost 5 bases, J lost 6 bases, and 12 bases lay in between. The germline V gene encodes CDR1 SEHNR and CDR2 FQNEAQ (reference sequence). The CDR3 spans 13 residues. CDR3 DNA sequence: TGTGCCAGCAGCCCGAGAGCCAAGGATACGCAGTATTTT. Amino acids: CASSPRAKDTQYF.

The rearrangement links TRBV5-6 to TRBJ2-3; 7 bases align to TRBD1. With 2 bases clipped from V and 3 bases from J, the junction kept 3 bases outside the gene matches. CDR3 length: 14 residues. The germline V gene encodes CDR1 SGHDT and CDR2 YYEEEE. CDR3 bases: TGTGCCAGCAGCTTAGCACAGGGGACAGATACGCAGTATTTT. This sequence encodes CASSLAQGTDTQYF.

The chain carries TRBV28 and TRBJ1-5, with TRBD1 matching 8 bases. V lost 6 bases, J lost 6 bases, and 13 bases stayed unmatched. The CDR3 has 16 amino acids. The germline V gene encodes CDR1 MDHEN and CDR2 SYDVKM. DNA for the CDR3: TGTGCCAGCAGCGGGGGAGAGGACAGGGTTAGTCAGCCCCAGCATTTT. The encoded protein is CASSGGEDRVSQPQHF.

The chain has TRBV5-1 and TRBJ2-7, with D possibly matching TRBD2 (5 bases). The CDR3 contains 16 residues. V was pared by 0 bases and J by 0 bases, with 13 bases between. Germline V gives CDR1 SGHRS, CDR2 YFSETQ. CDR3 nucleotides: TGCGCCAGCAGCTTGGAGGAGGACCTGAGCTCCTACGAGCAGTACTTC. It codes for CASSLEEDLSSYEQYF.

The gene calls are TRBV5-8 and TRBJ2-6; D might be TRBD2 (5 bases). Germline V lookup: CDR1 SGHTS, CDR2 YDEGEE. The V gene lost 0 bases and the J gene lost 4 bases, with 14 bases spanning the gap. The CDR3 has 17 residues. The CDR3 nucleotides read TGTGCCAGCAGCTTGGCGATGCGGGTGTCCGGGGCCAACGTCCTGACTTTC. It encodes CASSLAMRVSGANVLTF.

This clone was found a few times. The chain employs TRBV29-1 and TRBJ2-2; D remains ambiguous. CDR1 is SQVTM, CDR2 ANQGSEA, per germline. Trimming left V 0 bases short and J 1 base short, with 6 bases between. The CDR3 covers 14 residues. The CDR3 nucleotides are TGCAGCGTTGAAGATAGAGGGAACACCGGGGAGCTGTTTTTT. This codes for CSVEDRGNTGELFF.

The chain recombines TRBV4-3 with TRBJ2-7; 7 bases match TRBD1. Unmatched junction bases numbered 2, after V lost 0 bases and J lost 0 bases. Germline CDR1 and CDR2: LGHNA and YSLEER. CDR3 length equals 15 residues. The DNA for the CDR3 is TGCGCCAGCAGCCAAGATCGGGACAGCTCCTACGAGCAGTACTTC. Protein product: CASSQDRDSSYEQYF.

The chain couples TRBV9 to TRBJ2-1; 11 nucleotides match TRBD2. The J segment lost 0 bases and the V segment lost 3 bases, leaving 5 bases of the junction unmatched. The CDR3 runs to 17 residues. Germline V gene sequence: CDR1 SGDLS, CDR2 YYNGEE. CDR3: CASSGGLAANSYNEQFF. CDR3 sequence (DNA): TGTGCCAGCAGCGGGGGACTAGCGGCTAACTCCTACAATGAGCAGTTCTTC.

The V call is TRBV9, the J call TRBJ2-1; 8 bases fit TRBD2. Trimming removed 3 bases from V and 10 bases from J; junction bases left unmatched: 9. CDR1 and CDR2 from the germline V gene are SGDLS and YYNGEE. This CDR3 has 14 residues. The DNA for the CDR3 is TGTGCCAGCAGCGCGGGGGGGACTACTTTAGAGCAGTTCTTC. It specifies CASSAGGTTLEQFF.

V gene TRBV19 combines with J gene TRBJ2-1; the match to TRBD2 covers 7 bases. Trimming removed 4 bases from V and 6 bases from J; junction bases left unmatched: 3. The CDR3 sequence is 13 residues long. Germline V gene sequence: CDR1 LNHDA, CDR2 SQIVND (reference sequence). CDR3 bases: TGTGCCAGTAGTAGGGGCGGGAGCAATGAGCAGTTCTTC. The encoded protein is CASSRGGSNEQFF.

The J gene is TRBJ2-7, the V gene TRBV6-1; perhaps TRBD1 as D (6 bases). From germline, CDR1 is MNHNS and CDR2 SASEGT. The CDR3 is 14 residues long. The germline V and J ends were trimmed by 7 bases and 0 bases, with 13 bases remaining between them. The CDR3 nucleotides read TGTGCCAGCACCACAGGGAGACGCTCCTACGAGCAGTACTTC. Translated: CASTTGRRSYEQYF.

The chain has TRBV9 and TRBJ2-2; TRBD1 matches at 11 bases. CDR1 is SGDLS and CDR2 is YYNGEE in the germline V gene. Losses at the gene ends were 3 bases for V and 5 bases for J; bases not matched to a gene: 3. The CDR3 extends over 15 amino acids. The CDR3 nucleotides are TGTGCCAGCAGCGCAGGACAGGGGGCAACCGGGGAGCTGTTTTTT. Translation gives CASSAGQGATGELFF.

This sequence joins TRBV2 and TRBJ2-3, with 11 nucleotides matching TRBD2. Per the germline V gene, CDR1 is SNHLY and CDR2 is FYNNEI. CDR3 size: 15 residues. V was pared by 5 bases and J by 3 bases, with 4 bases of the junction left unmatched. CDR3 DNA: TGTGCCAGCAGTCCCGGGACTAGCGGAACAGATACGCAGTATTTT. Protein: CASSPGTSGTDTQYF. Together with reference TRBV2 and TRBJ2-3, the CDR3 gives the full variable domain: EPEVTQTPSHQVTQMGQEVILRCVPISNHLYFYWYRQILGQKVEFLVSFYNNEISEKSEIFDDQFSVERPDGSNFTLKIRSTKLEDSAMYFCASSPGTSGTDTQYFGPGTRLTVL.

Only a few counts were recorded for this clone. CDR3 protein: CASSRELAVLSYNEQFF. DNA for the CDR3: TGTGCCAGCAGCCGGGAGCTAGCGGTCCTCTCCTACAATGAGCAGTTCTTC. This chain uses TRBV4-2 with TRBJ2-1; 7 positions agree with TRBD2. CDR3 length equals 17 residues. The V segment lost 4 bases and the J segment 0 bases; nucleotides outside the gene matches: 9. Germline-derived CDR1 and CDR2 are LGHNA and YNFKEQ.

The chain joins TRBV11-2 to TRBJ2-2, with D possibly TRBD1 on 6 matching bases. Germline V lookup: CDR1 SGHAT, CDR2 FQNNGV. V was cut by 4 bases and J by 0 bases, with 12 bases left in between. The CDR3 extends over 16 amino acids. CDR3 bases: TGTGCCAGCAGCTATAGGGCAGGGGCGAACACCGGGGAGCTGTTTTTT. This encodes CASSYRAGANTGELFF.

This rearrangement joins TRBV18 to TRBJ2-7, with 7 bases identical to TRBD1. The V gene end was trimmed by 4 bases and the J gene end by 1 base; junction bases not matched to a gene: 1. The CDR3 extends over 13 amino acids. Germline V gene data show CDR1 as KGHSH and CDR2 as LQKENI. The DNA of the CDR3 is TGTGCCAGCTCACGACAGGGTTCCTACGAGCAGTACTTC. The encoded protein is CASSRQGSYEQYF.

This chain uses TRBV7-2 with TRBJ2-7; 7 nucleotides agree with TRBD2. Trimming took 0 bases from V and 4 from J; bases not matched to a gene: 6. Germline CDR1 SGHTA, CDR2 FQGNSA. The CDR3 totals 15 residues. CDR3 nucleotides: TGTGCCAGCAGCTTAGCAGCGGGGAGGTTGTACGAGCAGTACTTC. It specifies CASSLAAGRLYEQYF.

The chain couples TRBV5-6 to TRBJ2-1; a weak D match, TRBD2 (6 bases). The V gene lost 1 base and the J gene lost 7 bases, with 15 bases spanning the gap. The CDR3 consists of 15 residues. Germline V CDR1 and CDR2: SGHDT, YYEEEE. As DNA, the CDR3 is TGTGCCAGCAGCTTGAGACCGGCGGGGATGAATGAGCAGTTCTTC. Its translation is CASSLRPAGMNEQFF.